These 24 T cell receptor beta chains originate from one sample sequenced in a study of vaccination and CD4 T cells after COVID-19. Cultured CD4+ T cell DNA was sequenced using the Oncomine TCR Beta short-read assay. TCRdb passed the PCR reads through MiXCR, listing each CDR3 protein once. The data hold thousands of distinct CDR3 sequences, with 41% observed a single time. Stated treatment: approximately 10-day PBMC culture with coronavirus spike peptide pools or control peptides (ViraFEST assay). These CD4+ T cells came from an unexposed donor, sampled before the COVID-19 pandemic (2011-2018). No cognate antigen is known for these TCRs. Sequencing used CD4+ T cells from blood, cultured in vitro. The origin of the receptors is a human donor in good health.

The rearrangement links TRBV27 to TRBJ1-2; TRBD1 is a possible D gene (5 bases). The CDR3 consists of 12 residues. The V gene lost 4 bases and the J gene lost 3 bases, with 6 bases spanning the gap. Germline-derived CDR1 and CDR2 are MNHEY and SMNVEV (reference sequence). Written as DNA, the CDR3 is TGTGCCAGCAGTTCCAGGGACTATGGCTACACCTTC. Its translation is CASSSRDYGYTF.

This clonotype was seen more than once but under ten times. The V gene is TRBV6-1, the J gene TRBJ1-1, with D unclear. There are 12 residues in the CDR3. Germline-derived CDR1 and CDR2 are MNHNS and SASEGT. Trimming removed 6 bases from V and 4 bases from J, with 9 bases in between. Here the CDR3 reads CASRGRLTEAFF. CDR3 DNA: TGTGCCAGCAGAGGCAGGCTCACTGAAGCTTTCTTT.

CDR3 sequence: CASARSRINEQFF. The CDR3 DNA reads TGTGCCAGTGCAAGGTCGAGGATCAATGAGCAGTTCTTC. The chain uses TRBV19 and TRBJ2-1; D is uncertain. V was cut by 8 bases and J by 6 bases, with 14 bases left in between. CDR1 and CDR2 (germline): LNHDA, SQIVND (reference sequence). There are 13 residues in the CDR3.

The V gene is TRBV7-2, the J gene TRBJ2-7; D assignment may be TRBD1 or TRBD2 (5 bases each). This CDR3 spans 16 amino acids. Germline CDR1 reads SGHTA; CDR2 reads FQGNSA. V was trimmed by 2 bases and J by 2 bases, leaving 16 bases between them. The CDR3 here is CASSLISSVGAYEQYF. CDR3 bases: TGTGCCAGCAGCTTAATCTCCTCAGTGGGGGCCTACGAGCAGTACTTC.

This clonotype appeared a few times. The J gene is TRBJ1-2, the V gene TRBV27; D is perhaps TRBD1 (6 bases). V dropped 7 bases and J dropped 9 bases, with 27 bases sitting between them. CDR1 and CDR2 (germline): MNHEY, SMNVEV (reference sequence). This CDR3 is built from 16 residues. DNA of the CDR3: TGTGCCAGCACGGCGGGGACCGAGGGGGTGGTAAGAAGCTACACCTTC. It is translated as CASTAGTEGVVRSYTF.

This clonotype was detected a few times. The rearrangement links TRBV27 to TRBJ1-5; 9 bases are shared with TRBD1. V trimming: 5 bases; J trimming: 6 bases; junction bases outside the gene matches: 5. In germline, CDR1 is MNHEY, CDR2 SMNVEV (reference sequence). The CDR3 covers 14 residues. The CDR3 sequence is CASSPGQGPQPQHF. The DNA for the CDR3 is TGTGCCAGCAGTCCGGGACAGGGTCCTCAGCCCCAGCATTTT.

Written as DNA, the CDR3 is TGTGCCAGCAGCTTAGAAGGGACAGGGATTTATAGCAATCAGCCCCAGCATTTT. Amino acid sequence: CASSLEGTGIYSNQPQHF. The V and J genes are TRBV11-2 and TRBJ1-5; 9 bases map to TRBD1. There are 18 residues in the CDR3. Germline CDR1 reads SGHAT; CDR2 reads FQNNGV. V lost 0 bases and J lost 0; bases outside the gene matches: 6.

The chain is built from TRBV7-9 and TRBJ1-2; D is unresolved. The germline gives CDR1 SEHNR, CDR2 FQNEAQ (reference sequence). This CDR3 has 12 amino acids. Deletions cut 4 bases from V and 2 bases from J, with 5 bases between. CDR3 residues: CASSSENYGYTF. CDR3 DNA: TGTGCCAGCAGCTCCGAAAACTATGGCTACACCTTC.

In this sample, this clonotype turned up a few times. V is TRBV7-2 and J is TRBJ2-5, with TRBD2 matching 11 bases. The CDR3 has 15 residues. The ends lost 5 bases at V and 11 bases at J; junction bases unmatched: 13. CDR1 is SGHTA, CDR2 FQGNSA, per germline. The CDR3 nucleotides read TGTGCCAGCAGCCCTGTAACTAGCGGGGGCTCCAATCAGTACTTC. Encoded protein: CASSPVTSGGSNQYF. Full variable domain (remainder filled in from reference TRBV7-2 and TRBJ2-5): GAGVSQSPSNKVTEKGKDVELRCDPISGHTALYWYRQSLGQGLEFLIYFQGNSAPDKSGLPSDRFSAERTGGSVSTLTIQRTQQEDSAVYLCASSPVTSGGSNQYFGPGTRLLVL.

This chain links TRBV6-5 with TRBJ1-1; D gene ambiguous. V was shortened by 3 bases and J by 4 bases, with 9 bases between the two germline ends. The CDR3 extends over 13 amino acids. Germline V CDR1 and CDR2: MNHEY, SVGAGI. The CDR3 sequence is CASSYLAGTEAFF. In nucleotides, the CDR3 is TGTGCCAGCAGTTATTTAGCGGGCACTGAAGCTTTCTTT.

This CDR3 is CASSIVAGYEQFF. The CDR3 nucleotides are TGTGCCAGTAGTATAGTAGCCGGGTATGAGCAGTTCTTC. V usage is TRBV19 and J usage is TRBJ2-1; D ambiguous. Trimming cost V 1 base and J 8 bases, with 9 bases left between them. Germline loops: CDR1 LNHDA, CDR2 SQIVND (reference sequence). The CDR3 covers 13 residues.

In its sample, this clonotype was seen once. V gene TRBV19 combines with J gene TRBJ1-6; D is undetermined. There are 14 residues in the CDR3. Germline V CDR1 and CDR2: LNHDA, SQIVND (reference sequence). V was cut by 8 bases and J by 9 bases, with 17 bases left in between. The CDR3 is CASGGSQVGSPLHF. The CDR3 nucleotides are TGTGCCAGTGGCGGGTCACAAGTGGGTTCACCCCTCCACTTT.

The V call is TRBV7-9, the J call TRBJ2-3; 10 bases are shared with TRBD2. With V trimmed by 3 bases and J by 2 bases, 2 bases remained unmatched. The CDR3 sequence is 15 residues long. Germline V gives CDR1 SEHNR, CDR2 FQNEAQ (reference sequence). CDR3 coding DNA: TGTGCCAGCAGCTTTCTAGCGGGGGTCACAGATACGCAGTATTTT. Translated: CASSFLAGVTDTQYF.

The chain uses TRBV14 and TRBJ1-1, with 9 bases identical to TRBD1. Germline CDR1 SGHDN, CDR2 FVKESK. V was pared by 1 base and J by 0 bases, with 3 bases of the junction left unmatched. This CDR3 has 16 residues. The CDR3 sequence: CASSQVRQGVNTEAFF. In nucleotides, the CDR3 is TGTGCCAGCAGCCAAGTGAGACAGGGGGTGAACACTGAAGCTTTCTTT.

This clonotype rates as medium-sized. The chain recombines TRBV20-1 with TRBJ1-6, with a weak D call TRBD1 (5 bases). The CDR3 length is 13 residues. Germline CDR1 and CDR2: DFQATT and SNEGSKA (reference sequence). V lost 3 bases and J 9 bases, leaving 12 bases between the germline ends. CDR3 residues: CSASPQRGSPLHF. CDR3 nucleotides: TGCAGTGCTAGTCCCCAGAGGGGTTCACCCCTCCACTTT.

This clonotype was detected a few times. The V gene is TRBV20-1, the J gene TRBJ1-1, with D unclear. Per the germline V gene, CDR1 is DFQATT and CDR2 is SNEGSKA (reference sequence). The CDR3 loop spans 14 amino acids. The V end was cut by 5 bases, the J end by 1 base, with 14 bases between. The CDR3 loop reads CSAPFRLSNTEAFF. The DNA for the CDR3 is TGCAGTGCTCCCTTCCGACTGTCGAACACTGAAGCTTTCTTT.

The chain uses TRBV7-2 and TRBJ2-1; D perhaps matches TRBD2 (5 bases). The CDR3 length is 12 residues. The V and J ends lost 6 bases and 7 bases respectively, with 10 bases between them. Per the germline V gene, CDR1 is SGHTA and CDR2 is FQGNSA. The CDR3 is CASSQRVNEQFF. The CDR3 DNA reads TGTGCCAGCAGTCAGAGGGTGAATGAGCAGTTCTTC.

This clonotype was seen once. The chain links TRBV10-3 to TRBJ2-3, with a weak D call TRBD2 (5 bases). This CDR3 is built from 13 residues. Trimming pared 8 bases from V and 2 bases from J, leaving 11 bases between. Germline V gene data show CDR1 as ENHRY and CDR2 as SYGVKD. The DNA for the CDR3 is TGTGCCATCCATGACGGGGTCACAGATACGCAGTATTTT. Its protein is CAIHDGVTDTQYF.

This clonotype was counted a few times. The chain uses TRBV27 and TRBJ1-1; D unresolved. Germline V gene lookup returns CDR1 MNHEY and CDR2 SMNVEV (reference sequence). The CDR3 has 13 residues. V shed 6 bases and J shed 0 bases, with 8 bases lying between them. The CDR3 bases are TGTGCCAGCAGGGGTTACATGAACACTGAAGCTTTCTTT. Its translation is CASRGYMNTEAFF.

The chain joins TRBV7-7 to TRBJ2-2; D gene uncertain. Trimming removed 5 bases from V and 6 bases from J, with 13 bases in between. CDR1 and CDR2 from the germline V gene are SSHAT and FNYEAQ (reference sequence). This CDR3 has 14 amino acids. As DNA, the CDR3 is TGTGCCAGCAGCCCTCCACCACCCGCCGGGGAGCTGTTTTTT. Protein sequence: CASSPPPPAGELFF.

This rearrangement joins TRBV20-1 to TRBJ1-5, with TRBD1 matching 12 bases. V was pared by 3 bases and J by 2 bases, with 8 bases of the junction left unmatched. CDR3 size: 17 residues. Germline CDR1 is DFQATT and CDR2 is SNEGSKA (reference sequence). The CDR3 loop is CSASSGQGARGNQPQHF. The CDR3 region has the DNA TGCAGTGCTAGTTCGGGACAGGGGGCGAGAGGCAATCAGCCCCAGCATTTT.

The chain uses TRBV7-2 and TRBJ2-7; D might be TRBD2 (6 bases). Germline loops: CDR1 SGHTA, CDR2 FQGNSA. V lost 6 bases and J 0 bases, leaving 15 bases between the germline ends. This CDR3 comprises 15 residues. The CDR3 reads CASSPAGILSYEQYF. CDR3 DNA: TGTGCCAGCAGTCCCGCGGGGATACTCTCCTACGAGCAGTACTTC.

V gene TRBV4-1 combines with J gene TRBJ1-5; 7 bases map to TRBD1. V lost 5 bases to trimming and J lost 1 base; unmatched junction nucleotides: 5. The CDR3 totals 15 residues. Germline lookup yields CDR1 MGHRA and CDR2 YSYEKL. CDR3 coding DNA: TGCGCCAGCAGCGACACAGGGGTCAGCAATCAGCCCCAGCATTTT. Its translation is CASSDTGVSNQPQHF.

The chain joins TRBV4-2 to TRBJ1-3; no clear D. The CDR3 is made up of 15 amino acids. V was cut by 5 bases and J by 4 bases, with 15 bases left in between. Germline CDR1 and CDR2: LGHNA and YNFKEQ. The CDR3 coding sequence is TGTGCCAGCAGCTCCCCCCAGGTAGGAGGAAACACCATATATTTT. Translated, it gives CASSSPQVGGNTIYF.